The 13 T cell receptor beta chains listed next were all sequenced from one sample in a study of blood T cell repertoires in COVID-19. Assay: immunoSEQ multiplex PCR; the TCRdb copy retains only in-frame clones and omits some. The top ten hold approximately 1.5% of the sample, which has 450,000 or so clones, 75% to 90% seen once. The sequenced material came from peripheral blood. The receptors were sampled from a woman between 40 and 55 years old with COVID-19, enrolled during active disease.

The chain uses TRBV27 and TRBJ1-4; 7 positions match TRBD1. CDR1 and CDR2 from the germline V gene are MNHEY and SMNVEV (reference sequence). The CDR3 spans 17 residues. V shed 7 bases and J 0 bases; nucleotides not matched to a gene: 11. CDR3 nucleotides: TGTGCCAGCAAGGACAATCGACAGGGATCAACTAATGAAAAACTGTTTTTT. Residues: CASKDNRQGSTNEKLFF.

The V call is TRBV10-3, the J call TRBJ1-2; no reliable D call. The V gene lost 4 bases and the J gene lost 3 bases, with 9 bases spanning the gap. In germline, CDR1 is ENHRY, CDR2 SYGVKD. CDR3 length: 13 amino acids. The CDR3 nucleotides read TGTGCCATCAGTGGTGGGCGGGACTATGGCTACACCTTC. It yields the protein CAISGGRDYGYTF.

This sequence joins TRBV6-2 or TRBV6-3 and TRBJ1-2; possibly TRBD1 for D (5 bases). The ends were cut back, 2 bases at V and 4 bases at J, with 14 bases in the middle. The CDR3 spans 15 residues. Germline assignment: CDR1 MNHEY and CDR2 SVGEGT. Here the CDR3 DNA reads TGTGCCAGCAGTTACCCACTGGGGGGTCTCTATGGCTACACCTTC. Its translation: CASSYPLGGLYGYTF.

The chain couples TRBV30 to TRBJ1-5; D is ambiguous. This CDR3 is built from 12 residues. Trimming shortened V by 2 bases and J by 5 bases, and 7 bases separated the two germline ends. Germline values: CDR1 GTSNPN, CDR2 SVGIG (reference sequence). The CDR3 protein is CAWSPGDQPQHF. The CDR3 bases are TGTGCCTGGAGTCCCGGGGATCAGCCCCAGCATTTT. The whole variable domain, filled in from reference TRBV30 and TRBJ1-5, reads SQTIHQWPATLVQPVGSPLSLECTVEGTSNPNLYWYRQAAGRGLQLLFYSVGIGQISSEVPQNLSASRPQDRQFILSSKKLLLSDSGFYLCAWSPGDQPQHFGDGTRLSIL.

CDR3 amino acids: CASTPTGINTGELFF. The CDR3 coding sequence is TGTGCCAGCACTCCGACAGGGATTAACACCGGGGAGCTGTTTTTT. The genes are TRBV6-5 and TRBJ2-2; 7 bases agree with TRBD1. From germline, CDR1 is MNHEY and CDR2 SVGAGI. The CDR3 length is 15 residues. With V trimmed by 7 bases and J by 2 bases, 7 bases remained unmatched.

The CDR3 is CASSSSGGVNEQFF. CDR3 coding DNA: TGTGCCAGCAGCAGTAGCGGGGGGGTCAATGAGCAGTTCTTC. The rearrangement links TRBV7-3 to TRBJ2-1; 11 positions match TRBD2. This CDR3 contains 14 residues. V was pared by 5 bases and J by 6 bases, with 3 bases of the junction left unmatched. The germline CDR1 and CDR2 sequences are SGHTA and FQGTGA.

This clone was observed a single time. The chain has TRBV7-2 and TRBJ2-7; D is ambiguous. V dropped 5 bases and J dropped 4 bases, with 12 bases sitting between them. The CDR3 sequence is 13 residues long. Per the germline V gene, CDR1 is SGHTA and CDR2 is FQGNSA. The chain's CDR3 is CASSPHRRYEQYF. Written as DNA, the CDR3 is TGTGCCAGCAGCCCCCACAGAAGATACGAGCAGTACTTC.

The chain recombines TRBV7-8 with TRBJ1-1, with D possibly being TRBD1 (5 bases). V was shortened by 2 bases and J by 0 bases, with 10 bases between the two germline ends. This CDR3 is 15 amino acids long. Per the germline V gene, CDR1 is SGHVS and CDR2 is FQNEAQ. The CDR3 here is CASSLYRQMNTEAFF. The CDR3 DNA follows: TGTGCCAGCAGCTTATACCGACAGATGAACACTGAAGCTTTCTTT.

The genes are TRBV5-1 and TRBJ1-1; a possible D gene is TRBD1 (6 bases). Germline CDR1 reads SGHRS; CDR2 reads YFSETQ. V was pared by 3 bases and J by 7 bases, with 16 bases between. The CDR3 spans 14 residues. In DNA form, the CDR3 reads TGCGCCAGCAGCTCACGAACGGGACAAATTGAAGCTTTCTTT. Amino acid sequence: CASSSRTGQIEAFF.

The gene calls are TRBV5-6 and TRBJ1-2; 9 bases align to TRBD1. There are 15 residues in the CDR3. The V gene's germline CDR1 is SGHDT and CDR2 YYEEEE. V shed 5 bases and J 2 bases; nucleotides not matched to a gene: 7. CDR3 nucleotides: TGTGCCAGCAGGACGGCGGGACAGGGCAACTATGGCTACACCTTC. This translates into CASRTAGQGNYGYTF.

V usage is TRBV11-2 and J usage is TRBJ1-1, with no clear D. The V and J ends lost 2 bases and 4 bases respectively, with 14 bases between them. CDR1 is SGHAT, CDR2 FQNNGV, per germline. The CDR3 totals 15 residues. The CDR3 loop is CASSLKEFFGTEAFF. CDR3 DNA: TGTGCCAGCAGCTTAAAAGAGTTTTTCGGCACTGAAGCTTTCTTT.

The chain uses TRBV6-5 and TRBJ1-2; D not certain. Germline loops: CDR1 MNHEY, CDR2 SVGAGI. V dropped 0 bases and J dropped 8 bases, with 13 bases sitting between them. This CDR3 is built from 14 residues. CDR3 amino acids: CASSYSGWRMGYTF. The CDR3 DNA sequence: TGTGCCAGCAGTTACTCAGGGTGGAGGATGGGCTACACCTTC.

The chain uses TRBV11-2 and TRBJ2-1; 10 bases are shared with TRBD1. The CDR3 runs 16 residues. J lost 7 bases, V lost 2 bases, and 8 bases had no gene match. In germline, CDR1 is SGHAT, CDR2 FQNNGV. The CDR3: CASSLSGTGVRNEQFF. CDR3 DNA sequence: TGTGCCAGCAGCTTATCCGGGACAGGGGTTCGAAATGAGCAGTTCTTC.